The clone carrying this T cell receptor (beta chain) came up many times. The sample originates from a study of spatial heterogeneity in lung cancer. About the study: When available, follow-up PBMC samples taken a median of about two years after resection were sequenced. An average of more than ten raw reads was observed per unique TCR and UMI combination.

With 0 bases clipped from V and 1 base from J, the junction kept 7 bases outside the gene matches. The CDR3 has 18 residues. Per the germline V gene, CDR1 is SGHVS and CDR2 is FNYEAQ. Documented time point: blood at routine non-recurrence follow-up after resection. Tumor, nontumor lung or frozen PBMC supplied whole RNA that was sequenced unsorted. The presence of a unique molecular identifier marked each TCR cDNA molecule. TCRdb fed the 5' RACE reads into MiXCR, producing one record per CDR3 protein. The repertoire holds about 1,200 distinct CDR3 sequences, with 25% to 35% as singletons. The sequencing here drew on PBMCs, taken at follow-up. This clonotype originated in a male donor with early-stage non-small cell lung cancer. The V call is TRBV7-6, the J call TRBJ2-3; 10 bases are a match to TRBD1. CDR3 sequence (DNA): TGTGCCAGCAGCTTAGCGAGTTGGGGGACAGGGGGCACAGATACGCAGTATTTT. Its translation is CASSLASWGTGGTDTQYF.